This T cell receptor beta chain was documented in a study of blood T cell repertoires in COVID-19. Overall study context: Both acute and convalescent COVID-19 samples were obtained from the United States, Italy and Spain.

Germline values: CDR1 MNHEY, CDR2 SVGAGI. V shed 6 bases and J shed 3 bases, with 11 bases lying between them. The CDR3 spans 14 residues. The table came from immunoSEQ multiplex PCR; TCRdb's copy has only in-frame clones and leaves some out. The data contain around 160,000 clones, 65% to 85% of them singletons. Allocation to cohorts depended on clinical history reported by the participants. Symptom resolution, clearance, or two negative PCRs marked donors in Cohort 3 as recovered. The J gene is TRBJ1-4, the V gene TRBV6-5; no clear D. This clonotype was obtained from a man in his forties who had recovered from COVID-19. The specimen sequenced was PBMCs or T cells enriched from blood (not recorded which). The CDR3 sequence: CASRAELANEKLFF. In DNA, the CDR3 is TGTGCCAGCAGGGCGGAGTTGGCTAATGAAAAACTGTTTTTT.